This TCR beta chain was identified in a study of T cell repertoires in cytomegalovirus infection. In its sample, this clonotype was seen many times. The antigen is not known. TCRdb redid the calling of the reads with MiXCR, one entry per CDR3 protein. There are fewer than 300,000 distinct CDR3 sequences in the sample; about 25% occur only once, and approximately 15% lies in the top ten. Overall study results and limits: Within the response measured ex vivo, HLA-C-restricted CMV-specific TCR beta clonotypes were dominant.

CDR1 is MNHEY, CDR2 SVGEGT, per germline. The CDR3 extends over 15 amino acids. The ends were cut back, 6 bases at V and 5 bases at J, with 18 bases in the middle. Sequenced input: PBMCs. This TCR came from a human donor in good health (CMV status not recorded). Some clones in this sample may be carry-over from other donors' samples. The genes are TRBV6-2 or TRBV6-3 and TRBJ2-3; TRBD1 or TRBD2 may be the D gene (5 bases each). DNA for the CDR3: TGTGCCAGCAGCTGGGACCTTCGCTCCGGAGATACGCAGTATTTT. Protein sequence: CASSWDLRSGDTQYF.